One TCR beta chain is described in this entry. As yet, its antigen is unknown. The source of the sample is a study of blood T cells in healthy people across ages. On the study more broadly: The template switching approach captured approximately one barcoded beta molecule for every two T cells. Points from the study as a whole: With age, beta diversity per million T cells declined roughly linearly, significantly by 35 to 40.

CDR1 is SGHAT and CDR2 is FQNNGV in the germline V gene. This CDR3 is built from 11 residues. Trimming shortened V by 0 bases and J by 15 bases, and 9 bases separated the two germline ends. Per sample, no less than 5.5 micrograms of total RNA were extracted. The second PCR ran about 6 to 11 cycles with a sample-barcoded 5' primer and J-beta primers. MiXCR, applied by TCRdb to the 5' RACE reads, yields one record per CDR3 protein. Seen here are roughly 860,000 distinct CDR3 sequences, 55% to 65% observed once, and the top ten hold around a quarter. The rearrangement links TRBV11-2 to TRBJ2-4; maybe TRBD1 (6 bases). The receptor was derived from a man between 25 and 39 years old in good health. Sequenced sample: blood. CDR3 in amino acids: CASSLEQGLYF. CDR3 bases: TGTGCCAGCAGCTTAGAACAGGGCCTGTACTTC.